The 7 T cell receptor beta chains presented below share a single source sample, sequenced in a study of T-cell memory formation after mild COVID-19. TCRdb ran MiXCR on the 5' RACE reads and lists one entry per CDR3 protein. The sample lists hundreds of thousands of distinct CDR3 sequences; 25% to 30% were seen once. Specimen: PBMCs or a T cell subset sorted from them (not recorded which). These receptors all come from an adult woman who had mild COVID-19 (a few samples of this study predate the infection). Cell type and time point are not known.

This clonotype came up a few times. This chain connects TRBV7-9 to TRBJ2-1; D could derive from TRBD1 or TRBD2 (6 bases each). V was shortened by 10 bases and J by 0 bases, with 28 bases between the two germline ends. Germline V CDR1 and CDR2: SEHNR, FQNEAQ (reference sequence). CDR3 length: 19 residues. CDR3: CATPDRGSVGGSSYNEQFF. The CDR3 region has the DNA TGTGCCACGCCCGATAGGGGGTCCGTCGGGGGCAGCTCCTACAATGAGCAGTTCTTC.

V gene TRBV18 combines with J gene TRBJ2-1, with 7 nucleotides matching TRBD1. With 7 bases clipped from V and 3 bases from J, the junction kept 3 bases outside the gene matches. Germline V gives CDR1 KGHSH, CDR2 LQKENI. The CDR3 runs to 13 residues. CDR3 region: CASFQGDYNEQFF. The DNA of the CDR3 is TGTGCCAGCTTTCAGGGGGACTACAATGAGCAGTTCTTC.

The chain recombines TRBV29-1 with TRBJ2-1; D uncertain. The CDR3 loop spans 12 amino acids. Looked up from germline, CDR1 is SQVTM and CDR2 is ANQGSEA. V was trimmed by 0 bases and J by 10 bases, leaving 10 bases between them. Written as DNA, the CDR3 is TGCAGCGTTGAAGATTGGTTGGGGGAGCAGTTCTTC. It codes for CSVEDWLGEQFF.

This chain uses TRBV20-1 with TRBJ1-2, with 7 bases aligning to TRBD1. V dropped 5 bases and J dropped 2; count of bases not matched to a gene: 8. Germline V gene sequence: CDR1 DFQATT, CDR2 SNEGSKA (reference sequence). The CDR3 spans 14 residues. The CDR3 DNA is TGCAGTGCTCCCGGGACAGACCGAAACTATGGCTACACCTTC. Protein sequence: CSAPGTDRNYGYTF.

This clonotype was found once. The V call is TRBV5-1, the J call TRBJ1-2, with D possibly TRBD1 on 5 matching bases. CDR3 length: 14 amino acids. CDR1 and CDR2 from the germline V gene are SGHRS and YFSETQ. V lost 5 bases, J lost 0 bases, and 11 bases lay in between. The CDR3 sequence is CASSWDVANYGYTF. Here the CDR3 DNA reads TGCGCCAGCAGTTGGGACGTAGCTAACTATGGCTACACCTTC.

For the CDR3, the DNA is TGCAGCGTTGAATCGGCTAGCAGGGGGGAGCTGTTTTTT. Encoded protein: CSVESASRGELFF. This chain links TRBV29-1 with TRBJ2-2; D is possibly TRBD2 (5 bases). V was shortened by 2 bases and J by 8 bases, with 12 bases between the two germline ends. Germline-derived CDR1 and CDR2 are SQVTM and ANQGSEA. This CDR3 contains 13 residues.

The sample holds a few counts of this clonotype. The chain joins TRBV12-3 or TRBV12-4 to TRBJ2-1; 12 bases are a match to TRBD2. The CDR3 runs to 18 residues. V shed 4 bases and J 2 bases; nucleotides not matched to a gene: 9. This chain's CDR3 is CASSSLPGLAGPYNEQFF. In nucleotides, the CDR3 is TGTGCCAGCAGTTCCCTCCCCGGACTAGCGGGGCCCTACAATGAGCAGTTCTTC.